This T cell receptor (beta chain) is drawn from a study of vaccination and CD4 T cells after COVID-19. About the research overall: Four females and six males made up the convalescents, two of whom were Hispanic.

Regarding this clonotype: Its specificity is not known.

The germline V gene has CDR1 MNHEY and CDR2 SMNVEV (reference sequence). The CDR3 is 15 residues long. V shed 6 bases, J shed 2 bases, and the junction held 8 bases outside the gene matches. The study sequenced cultured CD4+ T cell DNA using the Oncomine TCR Beta short-read assay. TCRdb analysed the PCR reads with MiXCR anew, one entry per CDR3 protein. Of 7,500 or so distinct CDR3 sequences in the sample, 20% to 25% were seen once. As to treatment: roughly 11-day PBMC culture with coronavirus spike peptide pools or control peptides (ViraFEST assay). CD4+ T cells that came from the unexposed donor were collected before the COVID-19 pandemic (2011-2018).

This clonotype originated in a human donor in good health. The sample consisted of CD4+ T cells from blood, cultured in vitro. This rearrangement joins TRBV27 to TRBJ2-5; 8 bases are shared with TRBD1. The CDR3 DNA reads as TGTGCCAGCAGGCAACAGGGGGGAACACAAGAGACCCAGTACTTC. Translated: CASRQQGGTQETQYF.